The 13 T cell receptor beta chains presented below share a single source sample, sequenced in a study of blood T cell repertoires in COVID-19. Sequencing was performed with immunoSEQ multiplex PCR; in TCRdb, only in-frame clones are kept and a portion is missing. The table has about 160,000 clones, 85% seen once; the top ten hold approximately 3.3%. Sequenced input: peripheral blood. The receptors here all came from a human donor with acute or convalescent COVID-19. The donor label of this sample is uncertain.

The chain combines TRBV3-1 (or the pseudogene TRBV3-2) with TRBJ1-2; 7 bases align to TRBD1. The CDR3 contains 14 residues. Germline-derived CDR1 and CDR2 are LGHDT and YNNKEL (reference sequence). V shed 4 bases and J 4 bases; nucleotides not matched to a gene: 6. The CDR3 bases are TGTGCCAGCAGCCTCCGACAGGGTACCTATGGCTACACCTTC. The encoded protein is CASSLRQGTYGYTF.

The J gene is TRBJ2-7, the V gene TRBV5-1; weak D call: TRBD2 (5 bases). This CDR3 spans 17 amino acids. V shed 0 bases and J shed 1 base, with 17 bases lying between them. Germline V lookup: CDR1 SGHRS, CDR2 YFSETQ. The CDR3: CASSLAAGRGQSYEQYF. CDR3 sequence (DNA): TGCGCCAGCAGCTTGGCCGCTGGCCGGGGTCAGTCCTACGAGCAGTACTTC.

V gene TRBV10-1 combines with J gene TRBJ1-4; D gene uncertain. The CDR3 has 14 residues. Trimming cost V 6 bases and J 7 bases, with 15 bases left between them. Germline lookup yields CDR1 WNHNN and CDR2 SYGVQD (reference sequence). Written as DNA, the CDR3 is TGCGCCAGCAGCTCGGGGAATCAACGTGAAAAACTGTTTTTT. Its protein product is CASSSGNQREKLFF.

The V and J genes are TRBV7-2 and TRBJ2-1; unclear D gene. Germline values: CDR1 SGHTA, CDR2 FQGNSA. CDR3 size: 13 residues. V was cut by 0 bases and J by 9 bases, with 9 bases left in between. CDR3 loop: CASSLAPPGEQFF. The CDR3 DNA sequence: TGTGCCAGCAGCTTAGCTCCCCCGGGTGAGCAGTTCTTC.

The chain uses TRBV30 and TRBJ2-5, with 13 bases aligning to TRBD2. This CDR3 comprises 18 residues. The ends lost 3 bases at V and 5 bases at J; junction bases unmatched: 15. The V gene's germline CDR1 is GTSNPN and CDR2 SVGIG (reference sequence). In nucleotides, the CDR3 is TGTGCCTGGAGAGGGACAGGACTAGCGGGGGCCGGGTGGGAGACCCAGTACTTC. It is translated as CAWRGTGLAGAGWETQYF.

The gene calls are TRBV5-1 and TRBJ2-1, with 9 bases aligning to TRBD2. The V and J ends lost 6 bases and 0 bases, in that order; junction bases with no gene match: 4. The germline gives CDR1 SGHRS, CDR2 YFSETQ. The CDR3 runs to 15 residues. The CDR3 nucleotides read TGCGCCAGCACCATTAGCGGGAGCTCCTACAATGAGCAGTTCTTC. Protein: CASTISGSSYNEQFF. The entire variable domain, with the rest obtained from reference TRBV5-1 and TRBJ2-1, is as follows: KAGVTQTPRYLIKTRGQQVTLSCSPISGHRSVSWYQQTPGQGLQFLFEYFSETQRNKGNFPGRFSGRQFSNSRSEMNVSTLELGDSALYLCASTISGSSYNEQFFGPGTRLTVL.

V usage is TRBV2 and J usage is TRBJ1-5; D is unclear. The V gene lost 3 bases and the J gene lost 0 bases, with 9 bases spanning the gap. Germline V CDR1 and CDR2: SNHLY, FYNNEI. There are 15 residues in the CDR3. CDR3 coding DNA: TGTGCCAGCAGTGACTTGCGATATAGCAATCAGCCCCAGCATTTT. It encodes CASSDLRYSNQPQHF. Looking up the rest from reference TRBV2 and TRBJ1-5 gives the full variable domain: EPEVTQTPSHQVTQMGQEVILRCVPISNHLYFYWYRQILGQKVEFLVSFYNNEISEKSEIFDDQFSVERPDGSNFTLKIRSTKLEDSAMYFCASSDLRYSNQPQHFGDGTRLSIL.

A note on this clone: An end of the junction differs from the germline gene, which may be a read error. The chain combines TRBV2 with TRBJ1-4, with 7 nucleotides matching TRBD1. Looked up from germline, CDR1 is SNHLY and CDR2 is FYNNEI. There are 13 residues in the CDR3. In DNA form, the CDR3 reads TGTGCCAGCAAGGAGGGGGCTAACGAAAAACTGTTTTTT. This sequence encodes CASKEGANEKLFF.

V and J are TRBV12-3 or TRBV12-4 and TRBJ2-1; TRBD1 might be the D (6 bases). The CDR3 extends over 12 amino acids. V lost 6 bases and J 10 bases, leaving 13 bases between the germline ends. CDR3: CASRTRTGEQFF. The CDR3 DNA reads as TGTGCCAGCAGGACTCGAACAGGGGAGCAGTTCTTC.

The V gene is TRBV27, the J gene TRBJ2-3; D might be TRBD2 (6 bases). This CDR3 has 17 residues. Germline CDR1 and CDR2: MNHEY and SMNVEV (reference sequence). Between the trimmed V and J ends, which lost 6 bases and 0 bases, there was a span of 19 bases. The CDR3 nucleotides read TGTGCCAGCAGGCCCAGGGCTAGCGCCGCTAGCACAGATACGCAGTATTTT. Amino acids: CASRPRASAASTDTQYF.

The V gene is TRBV3-1 (or the pseudogene TRBV3-2), the J gene TRBJ1-2, with TRBD1 matching over 10 bases. V lost 6 bases, J lost 6 bases, and 16 bases stayed unmatched. From germline, CDR1 is LGHDT and CDR2 YNNKEL (reference sequence). The length of the CDR3 is 17 residues. As DNA, the CDR3 is TGTGCCAGCAGTCCGCCTTACCAGACAGGGGGCGCAGATGGCTACACCTTC. It specifies CASSPPYQTGGADGYTF.

The gene calls are TRBV9 and TRBJ2-3; TRBD2 matches 7 bases. Germline V gives CDR1 SGDLS, CDR2 YYNGEE. The CDR3 is made up of 16 amino acids. V lost 4 bases to trimming and J lost 2 bases; unmatched junction nucleotides: 10. CDR3: CASSLQAGRITDTQYF. In DNA, the CDR3 is TGTGCCAGCAGCTTACAAGCGGGGCGCATCACAGATACGCAGTATTTT.

The chain joins TRBV19 to TRBJ2-1; D is perhaps TRBD2 (8 bases). Germline values: CDR1 LNHDA, CDR2 SQIVND (reference sequence). Deletions cut 6 bases from V and 2 bases from J, with 14 bases between. The CDR3 has 15 amino acids. CDR3 residues: CASSPGGGPYNEQFF. The CDR3 bases are TGTGCCAGTAGCCCGGGAGGGGGCCCCTACAATGAGCAGTTCTTC.